The 9 T cell receptor beta chains reported below all come from one sample, sequenced in a study of Ad26.COV2.S vaccination and SARS-CoV-2 variants (dated by TCRdb to the early 2020s). In the paper's terms, the time point label means: individuals recovered from natural SARS-CoV-2 infection. The method was the immunoSEQ multiplex PCR assay. TCRdb's version of the immuneACCESS table is confined to in-frame rearrangements and falls short of the full clone set. An unresolved V gene accounts for under half of the shortfall where checked; the remainder is of unknown origin. For this sample the table gives about 94,000 clones, of which approximately 82% were detected only once. 15% to 20% of the sample lies in the top ten. The sequencing here drew on peripheral blood, taken after recovery from COVID-19. The receptors derive from a human donor who had recovered from COVID-19.

This clone was found a few times. V and J are TRBV11-2 and TRBJ2-7, with a tentative D call TRBD2 (5 bases). Trimming removed 1 base from V and 5 bases from J, with 15 bases in between. The CDR3 loop spans 15 amino acids. Germline CDR1 SGHAT, CDR2 FQNNGV. CDR3 sequence: CASSLVPGDLHEQYF. CDR3 in DNA: TGTGCCAGCAGCTTAGTTCCCGGGGATCTCCACGAGCAGTACTTC.

The chain joins TRBV12-3 or TRBV12-4 to TRBJ1-1, with D hard to call. The CDR3 is made up of 13 amino acids. The V end was cut by 2 bases, the J end by 1 base, with 5 bases between. The CDR3 DNA is TGTGCCAGCAGTTTATCGGGGAACACTGAAGCTTTCTTT. This sequence encodes CASSLSGNTEAFF.

The V and J genes are TRBV9 and TRBJ2-7; 9 positions agree with TRBD1. The ends lost 0 bases at V and 1 base at J; junction bases unmatched: 5. The CDR3 has 16 residues. CDR1 and CDR2 from the germline V gene are SGDLS and YYNGEE. The DNA of the CDR3 is TGTGCCAGCAGCGTAGCTGGGACAGGGTCTTCCTACGAGCAGTACTTC. It encodes CASSVAGTGSSYEQYF.

The V gene is TRBV2, the J gene TRBJ2-1, with D possibly TRBD2 on 6 matching bases. V lost 6 bases to trimming and J lost 10 bases, with 16 bases between them. CDR3 length: 13 residues. Germline V lookup: CDR1 SNHLY, CDR2 FYNNEI. As DNA, the CDR3 is TGTGCCAGCAGGCCCCCCGGGGGAACAGAGCAGTTCTTC. It is translated as CASRPPGGTEQFF. The variable domain in full, completed from reference TRBV2 and TRBJ2-1, reads EPEVTQTPSHQVTQMGQEVILRCVPISNHLYFYWYRQILGQKVEFLVSFYNNEISEKSEIFDDQFSVERPDGSNFTLKIRSTKLEDSAMYFCASRPPGGTEQFFGPGTRLTVL.

The V call is TRBV28, the J call TRBJ2-1; 8 bases align to TRBD1. Trimming cost V 7 bases and J 5 bases; bases outside gene matches: 10. This CDR3 is 15 amino acids long. From germline, CDR1 is MDHEN and CDR2 SYDVKM. Here the CDR3 reads CASTSFRGRDNEQFF. CDR3 nucleotide sequence: TGTGCCAGCACGAGTTTCAGGGGGCGGGACAATGAGCAGTTCTTC.

The rearrangement uses TRBV15 and TRBJ2-7; D is unclear. CDR1 is LNHNV, CDR2 YYDKDF, per germline (reference sequence). V was clipped by 6 bases and J by 4 bases, with 16 bases between them. The length of the CDR3 is 14 residues. CDR3 DNA: TGTGCCACCAGACCCGGCCCATCAAGTTACGAGCAGTACTTC. Its translation is CATRPGPSSYEQYF.

The chain couples TRBV28 to TRBJ1-2; no firm D call. Germline V gives CDR1 MDHEN, CDR2 SYDVKM. The CDR3 extends over 13 amino acids. Trimming removed 6 bases from V and 9 bases from J, with 17 bases in between. The CDR3 here is CASSHTRASRYTF. CDR3 nucleotides: TGTGCCAGCAGCCATACCCGGGCCTCCCGCTACACCTTC.

V and J are TRBV18 and TRBJ2-3; D is undetermined. Germline CDR1 reads KGHSH; CDR2 reads LQKENI. The ends were cut back, 4 bases at V and 5 bases at J, with 10 bases in the middle. This CDR3 has 13 amino acids. The CDR3 here is CASSLSRRDTQYF. The CDR3 DNA reads TGTGCCAGCTCACTTTCTAGGAGAGATACGCAGTATTTT.

V usage is TRBV27 and J usage is TRBJ1-2, with no clear D. Trimming cost V 4 bases and J 5 bases, with 11 bases left between them. The CDR3 covers 13 residues. CDR1 is MNHEY, CDR2 SMNVEV, per germline (reference sequence). CDR3 DNA: TGTGCCAGCAGTTCGTGGACGGAATATGGCTACACCTTC. This encodes CASSSWTEYGYTF.